A single sample is the source of the 8 T cell receptor beta chains below, sequenced in a study of shared clonotypes between healthy human individuals (dated by TCRdb to about 2020). For the CD8 naive samples, CD45RO-negative cells were positively selected for CCR7, yielding a CD45RA+CCR7+ population from which TemRA cells were excluded. Libraries were constructed by the immunoSEQ multiplex PCR assay. TCRdb provides this immuneACCESS table in a form limited to in-frame rearrangements. Some clones are lacking; in checked studies, under half of them reflect an unresolved V gene, and why the rest are absent is not known. In all, the sample holds some 740,000 clones, and around 92% of those were seen once. The top ten clonotypes cover 24% of the sample. Sequenced: naive CD8+ T cells sorted from blood. The sample's cell subset or site label, in plain terms: CD45RA+CCR7+. These receptors were collected from a man between 25 and 39 years old in good health.

The chain links TRBV5-5 to TRBJ2-2, with 7 bases lining up with TRBD2. J lost 2 bases, V lost 4 bases, and 14 bases had no gene match. The CDR3 totals 18 residues. CDR1 and CDR2 from the germline V gene are SGHKS and YYEKEE (reference sequence). The CDR3 DNA is TGTGCCAGCAGCCCGCCGGTCAACGGGAGGATTAACACCGGGGAGCTGTTTTTT. Protein product: CASSPPVNGRINTGELFF.

This clone has only one observation. The CDR3 DNA is TGTGCCAGCGGAGGGCGAACTAATGAAAAACTGTTTTTT. It is translated as CASGGRTNEKLFF. V is TRBV27 and J is TRBJ1-4, with no clear D. This CDR3 has 13 amino acids. The germline gives CDR1 MNHEY, CDR2 SMNVEV (reference sequence). Trimming stripped 8 bases from V and 1 base from J, with 8 bases between. Full variable domain (missing parts from reference TRBV27 and TRBJ1-4): EAQVTQNPRYLITVTGKKLTVTCSQNMNHEYMSWYRQDPGLGLRQIYYSMNVEVTDKGDVPEGYKVSRKEKRNFPLILESPSPNQTSLYFCASGGRTNEKLFFGSGTQLSVL.

This chain connects TRBV29-1 to TRBJ2-3, with D tentatively TRBD2 (6 bases). Germline CDR1 is SQVTM and CDR2 is ANQGSEA. The ends were cut back, 3 bases at V and 0 bases at J, with 16 bases in the middle. This CDR3 is 16 amino acids long. Written as DNA, the CDR3 is TGCAGCGTTGAGATAACGGGAGAAGGTAGCACAGATACGCAGTATTTT. Amino acid sequence: CSVEITGEGSTDTQYF.

The chain recombines TRBV9 with TRBJ2-3; D is unresolved. Germline V CDR1 and CDR2: SGDLS, YYNGEE. The CDR3 sequence is 13 residues long. V was clipped by 4 bases and J by 1 base, with 7 bases between them. DNA for the CDR3: TGTGCCAGCAGCTCAGCAGGCACAGATACGCAGTATTTT. This sequence encodes CASSSAGTDTQYF.

This clone came up once. J is TRBJ2-5 and V is TRBV13; D unresolved. The V gene's germline CDR1 is PRHDT and CDR2 FYEKMQ (reference sequence). The CDR3 is 15 residues long. The V and J ends lost 2 bases and 5 bases respectively, with 15 bases between them. CDR3 region: CASSLMAGIGETQYF. The CDR3 region has the DNA TGTGCCAGCAGCTTAATGGCAGGAATCGGGGAGACCCAGTACTTC.

This clone appeared a single time. The genes are TRBV9 and TRBJ2-1; 9 nucleotides align to TRBD2. The junction had 4 bases not matched to a gene; V was cut back by 4 bases and J by 5 bases. This CDR3 is 14 amino acids long. Germline CDR1 is SGDLS and CDR2 is YYNGEE. DNA of the CDR3: TGTGCCAGCAGCATCGGACTAGCGAACAATGAGCAGTTCTTC. Translating it yields CASSIGLANNEQFF.

The DNA of the CDR3 is TGTGCCAGCAGCTTTGGACATTCAGCCTACGAGCAGTACTTC. Translated: CASSFGHSAYEQYF. V and J are TRBV7-9 and TRBJ2-7; weak D call: TRBD1 (5 bases). CDR3 size: 14 residues. V gave up 3 bases and J gave up 2 bases, with 11 bases separating them. Germline V gene data show CDR1 as SEHNR and CDR2 as FQNEAQ (reference sequence).

The chain links TRBV7-9 to TRBJ2-7, with TRBD1 matching over 7 bases. The V segment lost 0 bases and the J segment 5 bases; nucleotides outside the gene matches: 1. The CDR3 consists of 13 residues. The V gene's germline CDR1 is SEHNR and CDR2 FQNEAQ (reference sequence). The CDR3 region has the DNA TGTGCCAGCAGCTTAGCGGGGACAGACGAGCAGTACTTC. It yields the protein CASSLAGTDEQYF.